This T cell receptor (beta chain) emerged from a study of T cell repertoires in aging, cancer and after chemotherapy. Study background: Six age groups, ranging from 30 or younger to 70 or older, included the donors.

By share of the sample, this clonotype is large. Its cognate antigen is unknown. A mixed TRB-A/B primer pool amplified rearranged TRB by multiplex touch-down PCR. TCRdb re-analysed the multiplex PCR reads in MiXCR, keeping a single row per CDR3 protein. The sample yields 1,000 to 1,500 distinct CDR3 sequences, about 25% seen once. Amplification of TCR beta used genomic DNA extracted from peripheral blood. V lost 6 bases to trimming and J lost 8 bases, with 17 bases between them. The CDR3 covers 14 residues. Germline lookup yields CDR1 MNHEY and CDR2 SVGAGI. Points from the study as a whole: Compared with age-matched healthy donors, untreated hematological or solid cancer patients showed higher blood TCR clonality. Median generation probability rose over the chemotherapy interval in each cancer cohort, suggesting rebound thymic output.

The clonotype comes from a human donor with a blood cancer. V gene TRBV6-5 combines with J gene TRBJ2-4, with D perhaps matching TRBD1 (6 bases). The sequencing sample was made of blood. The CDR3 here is CASSLTGKWDIQYF. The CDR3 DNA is TGTGCCAGCAGCCTTACAGGGAAATGGGACATTCAGTACTTC.